The rows below give T cell receptor beta chains drawn from one sample of a study of T cell responses to AZD1222 COVID-19 vaccine. Generated by immunoSEQ multiplex PCR, the TCRdb table keeps only in-frame clones and is missing some. This table holds about 120,000 clones, around 87% found once. The specimen was peripheral blood, collected on day 0 of AZD1222 vaccination. The receptors derive from an adult in good health. Both conserved end residues are part of each CDR3. Rows may omit the clone size; those that give it use once, few, many or a size class.

TRBV27,TRBJ2-6,.,CASSFRDRGLGANVLTF
TRBV10-3,TRBJ2-7,.,CAISGTESYEQYF
TRBV6-5,TRBJ1-1,.,CASSWDRHGTEAFF
TRBV6-5,TRBJ1-5,.,CASSYSWSQPQHF
TRBV5-1,TRBJ2-7,.,CASSLAGASYEQYF
TRBV9,TRBJ1-3,.,CASSVENKIRDTIYF
TRBV29-1,TRBJ1-5,.,CSVTGGGDSNQPQHF
TRBV28,TRBJ2-1,once,CASSYSGTIEQFF
TRBV7-6,TRBJ1-4,.,CASSLGGRGDEKLFF
TRBV25-1,TRBJ2-1,.,CASSEAGFGFFF
TRBV6-5,TRBJ2-1,.,CASSYGGSAYNEQFF
TRBV5-4,TRBJ1-6,.,CASSWGRGSSPLHF
TRBV18,TRBJ2-7,.,CASSRTGKTYEQYF
TRBV11-3,TRBJ1-1,.,CASSPLFDRVNTEAFF
TRBV7-2,TRBJ2-1,.,CASSPPSSGSWDEQFF
TRBV15,TRBJ1-3,.,CATSRDPSRVRGNTIYF
TRBV4-2,TRBJ1-6,.,CASSQEGRNSYNSPLHF
TRBV5-1,TRBJ2-2,once,CASTKRPGLAGTGELFF
TRBV5-1,TRBJ1-1,.,CASSLAGQPNTEAFF
TRBV12-3/TRBV12-4,TRBJ1-6,once,CASSLVRSSPLHF
TRBV28,TRBJ1-1,.,CASSFTGTEAFF
TRBV14,TRBJ2-7,.,CASSLTPDTDYEQYF
TRBV3-1/TRBV3-2,TRBJ2-7,.,CASSQGQPYEQYF
TRBV28,TRBJ1-2,few,CASTRLDRIYGYTF
TRBV7-9,TRBJ1-1,.,CASSPWGRGTEAFF
TRBV27,TRBJ2-7,.,CASSLSFGEQYF
TRBV25-1,TRBJ1-4,once,CASSDPTRATNEKLFF
TRBV29-1,TRBJ2-3,.,CSVESWASSSTDTQYF
TRBV2,TRBJ1-5,.,CASSEMGNQPQHF
TRBV7-9,TRBJ2-5,.,CASSPLGGQETQYF
TRBV7-9,TRBJ2-3,once,CASSFAMVGTQYF
TRBV27,TRBJ2-7,.,CASSLYPGREQYF